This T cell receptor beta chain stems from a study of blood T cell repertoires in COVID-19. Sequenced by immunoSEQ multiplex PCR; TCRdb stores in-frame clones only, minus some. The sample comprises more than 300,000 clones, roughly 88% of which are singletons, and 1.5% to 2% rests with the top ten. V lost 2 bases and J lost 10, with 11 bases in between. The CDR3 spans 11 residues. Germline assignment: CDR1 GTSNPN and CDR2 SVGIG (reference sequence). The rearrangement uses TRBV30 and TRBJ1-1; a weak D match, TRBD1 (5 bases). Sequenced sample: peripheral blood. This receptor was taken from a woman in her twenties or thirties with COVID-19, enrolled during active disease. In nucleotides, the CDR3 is TGTGCCTGGAGTAGGGGCCGGCCAGCTTTCTTT. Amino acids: CAWSRGRPAFF.